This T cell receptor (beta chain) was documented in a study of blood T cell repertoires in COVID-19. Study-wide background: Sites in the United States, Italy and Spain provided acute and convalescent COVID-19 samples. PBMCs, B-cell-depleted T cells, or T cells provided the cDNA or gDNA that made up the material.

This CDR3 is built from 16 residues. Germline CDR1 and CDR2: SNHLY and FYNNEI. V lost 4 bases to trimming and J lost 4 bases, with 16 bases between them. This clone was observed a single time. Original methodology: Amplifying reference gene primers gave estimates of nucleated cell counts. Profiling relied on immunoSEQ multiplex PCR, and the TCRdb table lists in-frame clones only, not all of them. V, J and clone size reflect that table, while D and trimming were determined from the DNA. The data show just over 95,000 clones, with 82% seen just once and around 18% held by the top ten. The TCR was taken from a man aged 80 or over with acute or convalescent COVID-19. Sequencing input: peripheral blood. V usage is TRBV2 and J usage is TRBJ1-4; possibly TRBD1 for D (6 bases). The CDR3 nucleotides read TGTGCCAGCAGTGCCCCGGGACAACGGATTAATGAAAAACTGTTTTTT. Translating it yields CASSAPGQRINEKLFF.